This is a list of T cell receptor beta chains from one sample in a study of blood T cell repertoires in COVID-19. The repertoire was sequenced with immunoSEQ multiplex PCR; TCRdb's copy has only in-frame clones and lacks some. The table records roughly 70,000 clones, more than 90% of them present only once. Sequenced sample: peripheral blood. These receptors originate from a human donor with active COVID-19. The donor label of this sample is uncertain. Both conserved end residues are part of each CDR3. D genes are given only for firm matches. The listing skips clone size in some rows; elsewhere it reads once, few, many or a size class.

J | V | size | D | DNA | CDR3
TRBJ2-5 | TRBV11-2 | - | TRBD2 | TGTGCCAGCAGCTCGAGGGGGGGGACTAGCGGGAGACAAGAGACCCAGTACTTC | CASSSRGGTSGRQETQYF
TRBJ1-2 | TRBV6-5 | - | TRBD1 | TGTGCCAGCAGTTACGGGACAGGAGCCAAATCCTATGGCTACACCTTC | CASSYGTGAKSYGYTF
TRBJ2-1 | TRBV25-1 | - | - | TGTGCCAGCAGTGAATACGGGCGGGGAACCAATGAGCAGTTCTTC | CASSEYGRGTNEQFF
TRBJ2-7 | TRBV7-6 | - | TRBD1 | TGTGCCAGCAGCTTAGACAGGGGAAGTTCCTACGAGCAGTACTTC | CASSLDRGSSYEQYF
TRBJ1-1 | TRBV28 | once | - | TGTGCCAGCAGTTTATCCGGGGGGCGCAAGCTAATCGAAGCTTTCTTT | CASSLSGGRKLIEAFF
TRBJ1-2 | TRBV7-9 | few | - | TGTGCCAGCAGCTACAGGGCAGAATATGGCTACACCTTC | CASSYRAEYGYTF
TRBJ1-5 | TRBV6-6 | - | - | TGTGCCAGCACGGGATTGGATCAGCCCCAGCATTTT | CASTGLDQPQHF
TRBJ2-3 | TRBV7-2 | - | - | TGTGCCAGCAGCCCGGACTTCGGCCCAGATACGCAGTATTTT | CASSPDFGPDTQYF
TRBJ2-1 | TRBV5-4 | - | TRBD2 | TGTGCCAGCAGCTTGACGACTAGCAGCAATGAGCAGTTCTTC | CASSLTTSSNEQFF
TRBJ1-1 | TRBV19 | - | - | TGTGCCAGTAGTACCCAAAGACACATTCCAACGAACACTGAAGCTTTCTTT | CASSTQRHIPTNTEAFF
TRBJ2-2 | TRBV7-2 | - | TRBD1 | TGTGCCAGCAGCCGGGACAGGGTGGCCGGGGAGCTGTTTTTT | CASSRDRVAGELFF
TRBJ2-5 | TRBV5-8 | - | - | TGTGCCAGCAGCCCCCCAGGGGTGGAGACCCAGTACTTC | CASSPPGVETQYF
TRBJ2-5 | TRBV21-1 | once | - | TGTGCCAGCAGCACCTATGGGACTAGCGGTAACCAAGAGACCCAGTACTTC | CASSTYGTSGNQETQYF
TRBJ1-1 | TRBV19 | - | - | TGTGCCAGTAGTATGGACAGCCTCGAAGCTTTCTTT | CASSMDSLEAFF
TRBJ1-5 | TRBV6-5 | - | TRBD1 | TGTGCCAGCAGTTACCGACAGGGGGCCCTTCAGCCCCAGCATTTT | CASSYRQGALQPQHF
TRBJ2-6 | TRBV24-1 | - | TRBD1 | TGTGCCACCCAAGGGACAGAGCTGGATTCTGGGGCCAACGTCCTGACTTTC | CATQGTELDSGANVLTF
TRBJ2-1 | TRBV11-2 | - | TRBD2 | TGTGCCAGCAGCATTAGACTAGCGGTCTCCTACAATGAGCAGTTCTTC | CASSIRLAVSYNEQFF
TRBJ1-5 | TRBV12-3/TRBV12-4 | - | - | TGTGCCAGCAGTTTCGGTAATCAGCCCCAGCATTTT | CASSFGNQPQHF
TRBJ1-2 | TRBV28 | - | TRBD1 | TGTGCCAGCAGTTTATGGGTAGGCCAGGGGGCCTATGGCTACACCTTC | CASSLWVGQGAYGYTF
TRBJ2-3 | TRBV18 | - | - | TGTGCCAGCTCACCAACTGGGACGGAGGGGTATACGCAGTATTTT | CASSPTGTEGYTQYF
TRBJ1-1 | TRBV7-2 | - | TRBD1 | TGTGCCAGCAGCCGGACAGGGGCCACTGAAGCTTTCTTT | CASSRTGATEAFF
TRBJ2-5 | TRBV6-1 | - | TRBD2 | TGTGCCAGCAGTGAAGCGCTACTAGCGGGAGATGGAAAGACCCAGTACTTC | CASSEALLAGDGKTQYF
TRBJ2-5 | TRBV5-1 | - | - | TGCGCCAGCAGCGCAGGACAGCCCCAAGAGACCCAGTACTTC | CASSAGQPQETQYF
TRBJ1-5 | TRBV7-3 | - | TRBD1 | TGTGCCAGCAGCTTACAAGGGGGCAGCAATCAGCCCCAGCATTTT | CASSLQGGSNQPQHF
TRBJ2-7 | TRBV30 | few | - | TGTGCCTGGAGCGTGACAGACTCCTACGAGCAGTACTTC | CAWSVTDSYEQYF
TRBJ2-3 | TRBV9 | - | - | TGTGCCAGCAGCGCGCACGGAGGGGGCGGCACAGATACGCAGTATTTT | CASSAHGGGGTDTQYF
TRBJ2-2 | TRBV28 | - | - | TGTGCCAGCAGCTACAGGGAGAGAGTTACCGGGGAGCTGTTTTTT | CASSYRERVTGELFF
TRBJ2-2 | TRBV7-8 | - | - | TGTGCCAGCAGTCCTACAGGGCCGGCCACCGGGGAGCTGTTTTTT | CASSPTGPATGELFF
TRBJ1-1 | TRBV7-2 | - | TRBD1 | TGTGCCAGCAGGCAGGGGGCGGGCTTCGAAGCTTTCTTT | CASRQGAGFEAFF
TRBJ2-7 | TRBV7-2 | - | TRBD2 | TGTGCCAGCAGCTTCCAGACTAGCGGAGCGAGCTCCTACGAGCAGTACTTC | CASSFQTSGASSYEQYF
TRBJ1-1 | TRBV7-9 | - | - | TGTGCCAGCAGCTTAGGGGCGGGGACTGAAGCTTTCTTT | CASSLGAGTEAFF
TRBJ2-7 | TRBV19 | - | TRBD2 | TGTGCCAGTAGTAAGGGACTAGCGGGAGGATACGAGCAGTACTTC | CASSKGLAGGYEQYF
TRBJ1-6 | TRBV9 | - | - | TGTGCCAGCAGCGTAGCCGGGGGTACGAATTCACCCCTCCACTTT | CASSVAGGTNSPLHF
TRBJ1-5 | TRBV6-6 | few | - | TGTGCCAGCAGTGCACAGGGCCCCCGGCCCCAGCATTTT | CASSAQGPRPQHF
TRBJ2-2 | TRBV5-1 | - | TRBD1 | TGCGCCAGCAGCTTGGACGGGACAGGGGGCACCGGGGAGCTGTTTTTT | CASSLDGTGGTGELFF
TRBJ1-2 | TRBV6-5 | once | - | TGTGCCAGCCGAAGGACTGACTATGGCTACACCTTC | CASRRTDYGYTF
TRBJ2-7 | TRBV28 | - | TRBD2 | TGTGCCAGCAGGGGCCTAGCGGGGGTCTACGAGCAGTACTTC | CASRGLAGVYEQYF
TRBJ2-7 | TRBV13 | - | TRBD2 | TGTGCCAGCAGCTTTTATAGCGGGAGTCCCTACGAGCAGTACTTC | CASSFYSGSPYEQYF
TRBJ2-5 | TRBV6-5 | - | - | TGTGCCAGCGGAGCGGGCCTGGAGACCCAGTACTTC | CASGAGLETQYF
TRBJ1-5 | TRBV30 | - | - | TGTGCCTGGAGCCTCAGTAGCAATCAGCCCCAGCATTTT | CAWSLSSNQPQHF
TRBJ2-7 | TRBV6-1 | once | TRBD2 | TGTGCCAGCAGTGGGACTAGCGGGAGATCGTCCTACGAGCAGTACTTC | CASSGTSGRSSYEQYF
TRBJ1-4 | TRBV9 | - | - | TGTGCCAGCAGCGCCGGGGACTTTAATGAAAAACTGTTTTTT | CASSAGDFNEKLFF
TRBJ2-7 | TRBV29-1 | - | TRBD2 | TGCAGCGTTGAAGGGGCATCTAGCGGGAGTTACGAGCAGTACTTC | CSVEGASSGSYEQYF
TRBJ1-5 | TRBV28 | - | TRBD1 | TGTGCCAGCAGCACCACCGGACAGGGGATGCATCAGCCCCAGCATTTT | CASSTTGQGMHQPQHF
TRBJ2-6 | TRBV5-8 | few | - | TGTGCCAGCAGCTTTGAGGGTTATGGGGCCAACGTCCTGACTTTC | CASSFEGYGANVLTF
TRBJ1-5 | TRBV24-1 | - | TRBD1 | TGTGCCACCAGTGACCCGACAGGGGGTCCGAATCAGCCCCAGCATTTT | CATSDPTGGPNQPQHF
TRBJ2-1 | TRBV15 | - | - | TGTGCCACCAGCACCAGCGCGAGCTCCTACAATGAGCAGTTCTTC | CATSTSASSYNEQFF
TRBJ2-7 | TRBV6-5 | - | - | TGTGCCAGCACATCGGGCAGGGTCAACTACGAGCAGTACTTC | CASTSGRVNYEQYF
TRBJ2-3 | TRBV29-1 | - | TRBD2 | TGCAGCGTAACCGGGACTACTCTCACAGATACGCAGTATTTT | CSVTGTTLTDTQYF